These 5 T cell receptor beta chains came from one sample sequenced in a study of T-cell reconstitution after alpha-beta-depleted transplantation in children. A library of TCRbeta sequences, prepared with unique molecular identifiers, was generated. TCRdb reprocessed the PCR reads with MiXCR, giving one entry per CDR3 protein. The sample includes 400,000 to 550,000 distinct CDR3 sequences, 10% to 13% of them seen just once. The material was PBMCs, obtained before TCRalphabeta/CD19-depleted stem cell transplant. Receptors were obtained from a child aged 2-15 years with inherited bone marrow failure, due to receive a stem cell transplant.

Ten or more counts support this clonotype. This chain connects TRBV19 to TRBJ2-7; TRBD2 matches 10 bases. In germline, CDR1 is LNHDA, CDR2 SQIVND (reference sequence). The V and J ends lost 10 bases and 0 bases, in that order; junction bases with no gene match: 9. The length of the CDR3 is 15 residues. The CDR3 coding sequence is TGTGCCACCTCACACGGACTAGCGGCCTCCTACGAGCAGTACTTC. Translating gives CATSHGLAASYEQYF. The variable domain in full, with the rest retrieved from reference TRBV19 and TRBJ2-7, is DGGITQSPKYLFRKEGQNVTLSCEQNLNHDAMYWYRQDPGQGLRLIYYSQIVNDFQKGDIAEGYSVSREKKESFPLTVTSAQKNPTAFYLCATSHGLAASYEQYFGPGTRLTVT.

There are many counts of this clonotype. The J gene is TRBJ2-5, the V gene TRBV6-1; D unclear. This CDR3 spans 14 amino acids. Germline CDR1 reads MNHNS; CDR2 reads SASEGT. V shed 7 bases and J shed 2 bases, with 14 bases lying between them. This chain's CDR3 is CASIGSSAQETQYF. The CDR3 DNA is TGTGCCAGCATCGGATCGAGCGCGCAAGAGACCCAGTACTTC.

This clonotype has a handful of counts. The rearrangement uses TRBV7-9 and TRBJ2-6; the D gene could be TRBD1 or TRBD2 (6 bases each). The CDR3 contains 18 residues. The ends were cut back, 2 bases at V and 1 base at J, with 15 bases in the middle. Germline CDR1 and CDR2: SEHNR and FQNEAQ (reference sequence). The CDR3, as DNA: TGTGCCAGCAGCTTAAGGAAGGGGGGCGAATCTGGGGCCAACGTCCTGACTTTC. Its protein product is CASSLRKGGESGANVLTF.

This clonotype appeared many times. The chain links TRBV3-1 to TRBJ2-3; TRBD2 agrees at 8 bases. J was trimmed by 1 base and V by 6 bases; bases with no gene match: 12. The CDR3 runs to 17 residues. In germline, CDR1 is LGHDT, CDR2 YNNKEL (reference sequence). The DNA of the CDR3 is TGTGCCAGCAGGCCCGACGCCGGGACTAGAGGCACAGATACGCAGTATTTT. It codes for CASRPDAGTRGTDTQYF.

This clonotype was recorded at least ten times. This sequence joins TRBV29-1 and TRBJ1-2, with D hard to call. The germline V gene has CDR1 SQVTM and CDR2 ANQGSEA. Deletions cut 8 bases from V and 7 bases from J, with 20 bases between. The CDR3 is made up of 13 amino acids. The CDR3 reads CSIRWEMGAGYTF. The CDR3 coding sequence is TGCAGCATACGATGGGAGATGGGAGCTGGCTACACCTTC.